The T cell receptor beta chain described here comes from a study of blood T cell repertoires in COVID-19. Overall study: PBMCs, B-cell-depleted T cells, or T cells were the source of the cDNA or gDNA that made up the material.

Per the original data handling: The assay estimated nucleated cells by amplifying reference gene primers. Assay: immunoSEQ multiplex PCR; the TCRdb copy retains only in-frame clones and omits some. From that table come the V and J calls and clone size; the DNA was used to work out D and trimming. The repertoire holds around 100,000 clones, about 82% seen once, with around 15% in the top ten. The germline gives CDR1 SNHLY, CDR2 FYNNEI. J lost 8 bases, V lost 7 bases, and 9 bases had no gene match. The CDR3 spans 14 residues. The TCR comes from a middle-aged man with active or convalescent COVID-19. The rearrangement links TRBV2 to TRBJ2-1, with 9 bases aligning to TRBD2. Material: peripheral blood. The DNA for the CDR3 is TGTGCCAGCATGTTGGCGGGAGGGCTTTATGAGCAGTTCTTC. Protein sequence: CASMLAGGLYEQFF.